This T cell receptor (beta chain) derives from a study of OX40 agonist ivuxolimab in advanced cancers. Study at large: As their treatment, patients were administered ivuxolimab, an agonistic anti-OX40 (CD134) antibody. Participants, 82.7% male, averaged approximately 65 years of age, ranging from roughly 20 to 79.

The repertoire was sequenced with immunoSEQ multiplex PCR; TCRdb's copy has only in-frame clones and lacks some. Here the sample spans 100,000 or so clones, around 90% being singletons. The junction had 7 bases not matched to a gene; V was cut back by 1 base and J by 5 bases. Germline V CDR1 and CDR2: SGHTA, FQGNSA. This CDR3 is built from 15 residues. Of note for this clone: Its antigen remains unknown.

Broader study findings: Some nonresponders additionally presented with little normalized T-cell clonal expansion. Both blood CD4+ and CD8+ T cells showed clonal growth by week 6 at 0.1 to 3.0 mg/kg.

This clonotype was sampled from an adult with an advanced solid tumor such as melanoma, head and neck, liver or kidney cancer. The rearrangement links TRBV7-2 to TRBJ2-5, with TRBD2 matching 7 bases. Sequences were derived from CD4+ or CD8+ T cells sorted from blood, sampled in a trial of the OX40 agonist ivuxolimab. The CDR3 DNA reads TGTGCCAGCAGCTTAGAGGCGGGAGAAGGTGAGACCCAGTACTTC. This encodes CASSLEAGEGETQYF.